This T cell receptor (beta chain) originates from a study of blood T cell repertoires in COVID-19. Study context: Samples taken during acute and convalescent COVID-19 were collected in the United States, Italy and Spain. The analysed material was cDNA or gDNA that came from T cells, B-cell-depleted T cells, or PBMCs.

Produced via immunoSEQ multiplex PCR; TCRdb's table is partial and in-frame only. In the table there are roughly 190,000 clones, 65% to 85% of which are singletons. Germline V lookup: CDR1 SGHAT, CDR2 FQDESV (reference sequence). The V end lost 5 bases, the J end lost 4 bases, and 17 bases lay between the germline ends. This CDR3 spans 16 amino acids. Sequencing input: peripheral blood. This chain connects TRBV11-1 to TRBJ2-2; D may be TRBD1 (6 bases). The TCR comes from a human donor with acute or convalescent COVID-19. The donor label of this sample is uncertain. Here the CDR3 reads CASSPNRVRSTGELFF. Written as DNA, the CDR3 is TGTGCCAGCAGCCCCAACAGGGTCAGGAGCACCGGGGAGCTGTTTTTT.